This T cell receptor (beta chain) was recovered during a study of T-cell reconstitution after alpha-beta-depleted transplantation in children. Findings and limits, study-wide: In patients about two months after transplant, alpha-beta T cells reportedly arose from several hundred expanded graft clones. The authors attributed T-cell counts and diversity one year after transplant mostly to newly produced T cells.

Relative to its sample, this clonotype is large (0.1 to 1%). Its antigen is currently unknown. The germline V gene encodes CDR1 MNHEY and CDR2 SMNVEV (reference sequence). The CDR3 contains 16 residues. V trimming: 4 bases; J trimming: 8 bases; junction bases outside the gene matches: 14. Using unique molecular identifiers, the investigators prepared the TCRbeta library. TCRdb reanalysed the PCR reads using MiXCR and keeps one entry per CDR3 protein. In the table there are 480,000 or so distinct CDR3 sequences, under 12% of which are singletons. The specimen was PBMCs, collected before TCRalphabeta/CD19-depleted stem cell transplant. This chain joins TRBV27 and TRBJ1-2, with TRBD1 matching over 9 bases. The sequence was obtained from a child aged 2-15 years with inherited bone marrow failure, due to receive a stem cell transplant. Here the CDR3 DNA reads TGTGCCAGCAGTTCCCGCCGACAGGGGGGATTTAGAGGCTACACCTTC. It yields the protein CASSSRRQGGFRGYTF.